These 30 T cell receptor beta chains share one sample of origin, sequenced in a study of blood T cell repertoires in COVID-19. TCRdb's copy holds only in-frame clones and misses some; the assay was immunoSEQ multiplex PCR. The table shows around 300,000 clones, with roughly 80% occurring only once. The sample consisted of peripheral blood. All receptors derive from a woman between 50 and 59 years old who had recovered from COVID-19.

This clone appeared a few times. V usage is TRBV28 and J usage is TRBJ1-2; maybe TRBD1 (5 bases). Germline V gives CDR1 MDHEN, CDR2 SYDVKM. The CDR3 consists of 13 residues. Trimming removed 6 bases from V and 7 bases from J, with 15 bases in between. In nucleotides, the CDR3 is TGTGCCAGCAGCCTGACAGCCCCCGCTGGCTACACCTTC. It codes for CASSLTAPAGYTF.

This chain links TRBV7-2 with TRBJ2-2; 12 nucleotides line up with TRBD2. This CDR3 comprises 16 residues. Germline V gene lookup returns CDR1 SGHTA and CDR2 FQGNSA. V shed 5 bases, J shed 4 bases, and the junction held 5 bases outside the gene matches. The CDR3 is CASSLTSGRGTGELFF. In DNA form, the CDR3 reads TGTGCCAGCAGCCTGACTAGCGGGAGAGGCACCGGGGAGCTGTTTTTT.

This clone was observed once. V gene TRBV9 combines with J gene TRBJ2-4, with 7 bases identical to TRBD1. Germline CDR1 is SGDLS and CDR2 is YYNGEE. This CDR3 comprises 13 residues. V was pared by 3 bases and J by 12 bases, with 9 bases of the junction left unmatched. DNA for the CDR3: TGTGCCAGCAGCGAAAGCTATGACAGGGATCAGTACTTC. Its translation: CASSESYDRDQYF.

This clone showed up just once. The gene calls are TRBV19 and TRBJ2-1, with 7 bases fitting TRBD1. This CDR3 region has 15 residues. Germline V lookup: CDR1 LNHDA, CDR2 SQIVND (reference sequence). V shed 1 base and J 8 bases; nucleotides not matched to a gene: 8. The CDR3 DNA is TGTGCCAGTAGTATAGTAGGGGGCACTGCCGATGAGCAGTTCTTC. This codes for CASSIVGGTADEQFF.

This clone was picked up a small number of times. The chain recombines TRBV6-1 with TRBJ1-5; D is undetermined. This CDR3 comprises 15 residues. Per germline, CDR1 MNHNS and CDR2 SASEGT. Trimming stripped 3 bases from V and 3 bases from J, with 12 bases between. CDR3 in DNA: TGTGCCAGCAGTGAGTTTGCGAGGGTCAATCAGCCCCAGCATTTT. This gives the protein CASSEFARVNQPQHF.

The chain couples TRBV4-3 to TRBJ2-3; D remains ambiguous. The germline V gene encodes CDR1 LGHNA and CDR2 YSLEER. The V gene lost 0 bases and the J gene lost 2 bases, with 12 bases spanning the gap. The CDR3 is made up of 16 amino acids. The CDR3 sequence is CASSQEVGGPTDTQYF. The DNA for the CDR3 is TGCGCCAGCAGCCAAGAAGTTGGCGGTCCCACAGATACGCAGTATTTT.

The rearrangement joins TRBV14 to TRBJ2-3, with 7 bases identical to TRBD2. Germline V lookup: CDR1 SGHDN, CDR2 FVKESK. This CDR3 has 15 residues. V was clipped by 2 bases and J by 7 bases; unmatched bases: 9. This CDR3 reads CASSQMGGESYTQYF. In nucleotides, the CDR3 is TGTGCCAGCAGCCAAATGGGAGGGGAGTCGTATACGCAGTATTTT.

The CDR3 DNA follows: TGTGCCAGCAGCTTCCGATCGGGGACAGGCACCCTCTATGGCTACACCTTC. Protein sequence: CASSFRSGTGTLYGYTF. This chain links TRBV11-2 with TRBJ1-2; 8 bases align to TRBD1. There are 17 residues in the CDR3. Unmatched junction bases numbered 13, after V lost 3 bases and J lost 4 bases. Germline V gene lookup returns CDR1 SGHAT and CDR2 FQNNGV.

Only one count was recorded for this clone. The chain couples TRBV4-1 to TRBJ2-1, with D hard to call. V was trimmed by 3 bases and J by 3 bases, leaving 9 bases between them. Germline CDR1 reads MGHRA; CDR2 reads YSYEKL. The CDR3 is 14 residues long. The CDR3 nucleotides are TGCGCCAGCAGCCATCCAATCGGCTACAATGAGCAGTTCTTC. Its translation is CASSHPIGYNEQFF.

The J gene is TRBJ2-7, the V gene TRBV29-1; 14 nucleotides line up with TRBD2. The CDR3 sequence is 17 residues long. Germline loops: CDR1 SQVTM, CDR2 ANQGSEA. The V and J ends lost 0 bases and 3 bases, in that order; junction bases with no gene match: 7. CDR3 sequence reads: CSVEDGGLAGVGYEQYF. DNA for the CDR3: TGCAGCGTTGAAGATGGGGGACTAGCGGGAGTCGGCTACGAGCAGTACTTC.

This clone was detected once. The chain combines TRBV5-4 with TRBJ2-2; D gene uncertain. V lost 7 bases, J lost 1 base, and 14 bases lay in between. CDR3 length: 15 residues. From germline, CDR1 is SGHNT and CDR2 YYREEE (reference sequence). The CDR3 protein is CASQESGKNTGELFF. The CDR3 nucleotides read TGTGCCAGCCAGGAAAGTGGCAAGAACACCGGGGAGCTGTTTTTT.

In DNA form, the CDR3 reads TGTGCCAGCAGCCGACCGGCCGGGAACCCTACCAACACCATATATTTT. It is translated as CASSRPAGNPTNTIYF. The V call is TRBV28, the J call TRBJ1-3; D gene unclear. Per germline, CDR1 MDHEN and CDR2 SYDVKM. This CDR3 is built from 16 residues. Trimming pared 6 bases from V and 7 bases from J, leaving 22 bases between.

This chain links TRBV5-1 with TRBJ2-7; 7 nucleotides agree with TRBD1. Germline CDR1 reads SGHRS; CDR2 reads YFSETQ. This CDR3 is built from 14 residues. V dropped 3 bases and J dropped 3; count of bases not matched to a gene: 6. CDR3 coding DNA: TGCGCCAGCAGCTCCTACAGGGGTAGCTACGAGCAGTACTTC. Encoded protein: CASSSYRGSYEQYF.

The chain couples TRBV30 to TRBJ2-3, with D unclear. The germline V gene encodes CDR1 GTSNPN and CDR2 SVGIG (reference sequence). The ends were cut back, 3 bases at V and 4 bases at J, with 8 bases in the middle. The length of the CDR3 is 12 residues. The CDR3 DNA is TGTGCCTGGAGCGGAGTCGCAGATACGCAGTATTTT. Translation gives CAWSGVADTQYF.

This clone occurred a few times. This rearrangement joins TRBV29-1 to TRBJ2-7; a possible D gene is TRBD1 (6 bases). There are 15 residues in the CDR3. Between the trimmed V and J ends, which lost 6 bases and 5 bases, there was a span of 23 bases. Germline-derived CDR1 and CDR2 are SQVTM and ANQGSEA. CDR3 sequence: CSVRKRGPGADEQYF. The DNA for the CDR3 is TGCAGCGTCCGTAAAAGGGGCCCAGGGGCGGACGAGCAGTACTTC.

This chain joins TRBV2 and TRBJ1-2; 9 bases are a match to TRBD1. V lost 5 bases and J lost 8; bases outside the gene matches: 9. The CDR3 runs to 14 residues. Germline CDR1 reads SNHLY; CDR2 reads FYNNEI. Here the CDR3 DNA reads TGTGCCAGCAGTCCAGGACAGGGGACGGGGGGCTACACCTTC. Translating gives CASSPGQGTGGYTF.

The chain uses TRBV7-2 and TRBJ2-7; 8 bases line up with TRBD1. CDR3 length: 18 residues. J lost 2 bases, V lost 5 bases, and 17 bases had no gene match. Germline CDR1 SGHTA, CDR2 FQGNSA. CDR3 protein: CASSLDAFQGALPYEQYF. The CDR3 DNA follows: TGTGCCAGCAGCCTAGATGCCTTTCAGGGGGCCCTACCCTACGAGCAGTACTTC.

CDR3 residues: CASSLTTGNYNEQFF. The DNA of the CDR3 is TGTGCCAGCAGCCTAACGACCGGGAACTACAATGAGCAGTTCTTC. V is TRBV7-6 and J is TRBJ2-1; D possibly corresponds to TRBD2 (5 bases). The germline V gene has CDR1 SGHVS and CDR2 FNYEAQ. Trimming took 5 bases from V and 3 from J, leaving 14 bases between them. This CDR3 spans 15 amino acids.

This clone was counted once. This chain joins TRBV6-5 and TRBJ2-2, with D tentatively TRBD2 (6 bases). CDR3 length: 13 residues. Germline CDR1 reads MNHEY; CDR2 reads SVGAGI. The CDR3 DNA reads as TGTGTCGTCGGGGGAACGAACACCGGGGAGCTGTTTTTT. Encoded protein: CVVGGTNTGELFF.

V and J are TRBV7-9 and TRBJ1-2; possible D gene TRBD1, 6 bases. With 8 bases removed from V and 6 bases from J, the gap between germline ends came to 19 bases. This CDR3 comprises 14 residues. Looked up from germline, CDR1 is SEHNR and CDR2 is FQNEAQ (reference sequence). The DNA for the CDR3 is TGTGCCAGCGCCTCCGGACAGTGGCTAGATGGCTACACCTTC. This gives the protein CASASGQWLDGYTF.

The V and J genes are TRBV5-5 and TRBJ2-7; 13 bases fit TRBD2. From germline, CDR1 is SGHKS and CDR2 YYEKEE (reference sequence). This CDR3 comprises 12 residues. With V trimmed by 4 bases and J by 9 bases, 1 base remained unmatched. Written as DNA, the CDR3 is TGTGCCAGCAGCAGACTAGCGGGAGGGCAGTACTTC. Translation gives CASSRLAGGQYF.

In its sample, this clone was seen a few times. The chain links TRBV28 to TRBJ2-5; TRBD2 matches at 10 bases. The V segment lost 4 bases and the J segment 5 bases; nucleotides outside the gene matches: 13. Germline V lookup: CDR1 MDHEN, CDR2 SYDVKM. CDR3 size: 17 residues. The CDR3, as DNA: TGTGCCAGCAGTTCTACCCACTCGCTAGCGGGGGCCGAGACCCAGTACTTC. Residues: CASSSTHSLAGAETQYF.

DNA of the CDR3: TGTGCCAGTAGCACAGGGTACGCTTACACTGAAGCTTTCTTT. It codes for CASSTGYAYTEAFF. V is TRBV19 and J is TRBJ1-1; TRBD1 is a possible D gene (6 bases). The CDR3 runs to 14 residues. Germline CDR1 and CDR2: LNHDA and SQIVND (reference sequence). V was shortened by 6 bases and J by 3 bases, with 14 bases between the two germline ends. Supplemented by reference TRBV19 and TRBJ1-1, the full variable domain reads DGGITQSPKYLFRKEGQNVTLSCEQNLNHDAMYWYRQDPGQGLRLIYYSQIVNDFQKGDIAEGYSVSREKKESFPLTVTSAQKNPTAFYLCASSTGYAYTEAFFGQGTRLTVV.

CDR3 region: CASSLRPMGHTIYF. The CDR3 DNA reads as TGTGCCAGCAGCTTAAGACCAATGGGGCACACCATATATTTT. The chain is built from TRBV7-8 and TRBJ1-3, with D maybe TRBD1 (5 bases). V dropped 2 bases and J dropped 8 bases, with 13 bases sitting between them. Germline CDR1 reads SGHVS; CDR2 reads FQNEAQ. The CDR3 loop spans 14 amino acids.

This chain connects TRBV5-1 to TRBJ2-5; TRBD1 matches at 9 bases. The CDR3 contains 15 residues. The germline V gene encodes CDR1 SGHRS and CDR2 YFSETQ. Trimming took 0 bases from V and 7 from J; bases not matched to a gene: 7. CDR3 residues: CASSLAGTGQGTQYF. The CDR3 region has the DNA TGCGCCAGCAGCTTGGCCGGGACAGGGCAGGGGACCCAGTACTTC.

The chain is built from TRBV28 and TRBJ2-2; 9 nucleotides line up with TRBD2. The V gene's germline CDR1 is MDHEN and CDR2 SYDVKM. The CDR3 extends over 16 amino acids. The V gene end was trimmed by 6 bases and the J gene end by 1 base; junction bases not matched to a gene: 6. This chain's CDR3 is CASSRYSGGNTGELFF. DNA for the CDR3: TGTGCCAGCAGCCGCTATAGCGGGGGGAACACCGGGGAGCTGTTTTTT.

The CDR3 is CASSQVSSSLADTQYF. The CDR3 region has the DNA TGCGCCAGCAGCCAAGTTAGTAGTTCACTGGCAGATACGCAGTATTTT. This chain uses TRBV4-3 with TRBJ2-3; D not certain. The CDR3 runs 16 residues. Germline CDR1 reads LGHNA; CDR2 reads YSLEER. Between the trimmed V and J ends, which lost 1 base and 4 bases, there was a span of 15 bases.

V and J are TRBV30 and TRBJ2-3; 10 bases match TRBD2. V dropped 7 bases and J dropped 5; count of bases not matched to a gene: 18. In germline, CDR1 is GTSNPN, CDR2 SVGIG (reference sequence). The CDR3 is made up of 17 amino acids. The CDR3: CASISSGGLLLKDTQYF. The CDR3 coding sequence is TGTGCCTCTATATCTAGCGGGGGCCTCCTCCTTAAAGATACGCAGTATTTT.

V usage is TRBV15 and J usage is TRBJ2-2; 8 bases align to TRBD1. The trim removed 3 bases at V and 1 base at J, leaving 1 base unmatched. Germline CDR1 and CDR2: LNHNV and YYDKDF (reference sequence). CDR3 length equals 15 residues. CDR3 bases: TGTGCCACCAGCAGCAGGGGGCGGAACACCGGGGAGCTGTTTTTT. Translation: CATSSRGRNTGELFF.

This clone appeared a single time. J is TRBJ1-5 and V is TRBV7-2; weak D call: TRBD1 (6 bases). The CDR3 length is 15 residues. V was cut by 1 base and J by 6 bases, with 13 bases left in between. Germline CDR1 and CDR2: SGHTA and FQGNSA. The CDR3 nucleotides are TGTGCCAGCAGCTTAGGGGGGCCCCAAATTCAGCCCCAGCATTTT. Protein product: CASSLGGPQIQPQHF.